This TCR beta chain was captured in a study of long-term antiretroviral therapy in people with HIV. This CDR3 is built from 16 residues. Germline values: CDR1 MNHEY, CDR2 SMNVEV (reference sequence). V was shortened by 5 bases and J by 0 bases, with 17 bases between the two germline ends. Researchers report immunoSEQ v3.0 was run at survey level. Only in-frame clones appear in the TCRdb table, and some are missing; sequencing was by immunoSEQ multiplex PCR. The repertoire holds 30,000 to 40,000 clones, with roughly 87% as singletons. The source material was unsorted PBMCs, sampled 1.1 years after starting antiretroviral therapy. The source is a man between 18 and 29 years old with HIV. The chain uses TRBV27 and TRBJ2-7; maybe TRBD1 (6 bases). The CDR3: CASSISGTGRSYEQYF. The CDR3 bases are TGTGCCAGCAGTATCTCCGGTACAGGGCGCTCCTACGAGCAGTACTTC.